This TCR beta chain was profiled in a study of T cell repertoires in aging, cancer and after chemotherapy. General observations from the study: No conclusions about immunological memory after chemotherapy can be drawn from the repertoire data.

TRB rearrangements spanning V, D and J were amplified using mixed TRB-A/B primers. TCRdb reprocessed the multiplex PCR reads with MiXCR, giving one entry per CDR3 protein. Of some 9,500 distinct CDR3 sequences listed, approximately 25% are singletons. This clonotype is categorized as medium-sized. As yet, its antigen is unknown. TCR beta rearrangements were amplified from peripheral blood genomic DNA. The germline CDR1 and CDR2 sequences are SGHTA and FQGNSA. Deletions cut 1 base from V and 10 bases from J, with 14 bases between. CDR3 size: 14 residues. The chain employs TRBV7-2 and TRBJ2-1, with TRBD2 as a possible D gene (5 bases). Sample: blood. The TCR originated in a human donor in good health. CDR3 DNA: TGTGCCAGCAGCTTAGTAGTTGGAGAGGGCGAGCAGTTCTTC. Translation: CASSLVVGEGEQFF.